A single sample is the source of the 26 T cell receptor beta chains below, sequenced in a study of read filtering for tumor transcriptome and immune sequencing. From approximately 430 ng of RNA, a library with molecular barcoded alpha/delta and beta/gamma adaptors was made. TCRdb called the reads again in MiXCR, with one record for every CDR3 protein. The sample consists of approximately 58,000 distinct CDR3 sequences, 20% of them appearing once. Sequencing used a population of CD138-negative cells sorted from bone marrow. The source is a donor aged 40 or older with multiple myeloma.

The rearrangement joins TRBV28 to TRBJ1-3; D uncertain. This CDR3 comprises 12 residues. CDR1 and CDR2 (germline): MDHEN, SYDVKM. V was shortened by 7 bases and J by 2 bases, with 6 bases between the two germline ends. CDR3 sequence (DNA): TGTGCCAGCACACGGACTGGAAACACCATATATTTT. Its translation is CASTRTGNTIYF.

V gene TRBV5-1 combines with J gene TRBJ2-3; tentatively, D is TRBD1 or TRBD2 (6 bases each). The CDR3 contains 16 residues. Germline CDR1 SGHRS, CDR2 YFSETQ. The V gene lost 6 bases and the J gene lost 2 bases, with 19 bases spanning the gap. DNA of the CDR3: TGCGCCAGCATTTCGGGTGGGGGGCCCCACACAGATACGCAGTATTTT. Translated: CASISGGGPHTDTQYF.

Concerning this clonotype: A read error may account for a junction end that differs from germline. The chain's CDR3 is CASRRDSEKNTGELLF. CDR3 sequence (DNA): TGCGCCAGCAGACGAGACAGTGAGAAGAACACCGGGGAGCTGCTTTTT. V usage is TRBV5-1 and J usage is TRBJ2-2; D possibly uses TRBD1 or TRBD2 (5 bases each). CDR3 length: 16 residues. Germline V gene lookup returns CDR1 SGHRS and CDR2 YFSETQ.

This clonotype was seen many times. V and J are TRBV11-3 and TRBJ2-3, with a tentative D call TRBD1 (5 bases). V was cut by 4 bases and J by 6 bases, with 14 bases left in between. The CDR3 is made up of 14 amino acids. The V gene's germline CDR1 is SGHNT and CDR2 YENEEA. The chain's CDR3 is CASSSTLRGDTQYF. The DNA of the CDR3 is TGTGCCAGCAGCTCCACCCTTAGGGGTGATACGCAGTATTTT.

This clonotype was seen repeatedly, ten times or more. The rearrangement uses TRBV20-1 and TRBJ2-5, with D tentatively TRBD1 (6 bases). The CDR3 loop spans 14 amino acids. Germline CDR1 and CDR2: DFQATT and SNEGSKA (reference sequence). The V end was cut by 4 bases, the J end by 1 base, with 13 bases between. CDR3: CSANIGQFQETQYF. The CDR3 bases are TGCAGTGCTAACATTGGACAGTTCCAAGAGACCCAGTACTTC.

As for this clonotype: A single base separates this from a much larger clone, so it may be a read error. V usage is TRBV10-1 and J usage is TRBJ2-2; a possible D gene is TRBD2 (6 bases). CDR3 length: 13 residues. Germline CDR1 WNHNN, CDR2 SYGVQD (reference sequence). CDR3 sequence (DNA): TGCGCCAGCACCCCGGACCGAGCCGGGGGGCTGTTTTTT. This encodes CASTPDRAGGLFF.

There are a few counts of this clonotype. The chain recombines TRBV28 with TRBJ1-5; D is unresolved. Germline V gives CDR1 MDHEN, CDR2 SYDVKM. There are 10 residues in the CDR3. V was cut by 5 bases and J by 9 bases, with 5 bases left in between. CDR3 coding DNA: TGTGCCAGCAGTCCCTCGCCCCAGCATTTT. It specifies CASSPSPQHF.

This clonotype has ten or more counts. The V call is TRBV3-1, the J call TRBJ1-1; no definite D call. The CDR3 extends over 13 amino acids. Germline V lookup: CDR1 LGHDT, CDR2 YNNKEL (reference sequence). V lost 2 bases and J lost 2, with 6 bases in between. CDR3 sequence: CASSQRQNTEAFF. CDR3 in DNA: TGTGCCAGCAGCCAACGTCAAAACACTGAAGCTTTCTTT.

This clonotype has ten or more counts. This chain links TRBV10-1 with TRBJ2-1, with 8 positions matching TRBD2. The J segment lost 0 bases and the V segment lost 4 bases, leaving 11 bases of the junction unmatched. CDR1 WNHNN and CDR2 SYGVQD come from the germline V gene (reference sequence). This CDR3 has 18 amino acids. CDR3 coding DNA: TGCGCCAGCAGTGGTCGAGCGGGAGAGCCGAGCTCCTACAATGAGCAGTTCTTC. Amino acids: CASSGRAGEPSSYNEQFF.

This clonotype appeared many times. This sequence joins TRBV7-9 and TRBJ1-1; D is ambiguous. V lost 5 bases to trimming and J lost 6 bases, with 10 bases between them. The CDR3 loop spans 12 amino acids. Germline V gene sequence: CDR1 SEHNR, CDR2 FQNEAQ (reference sequence). The CDR3 is CASSPTIAEAFF. In DNA form, the CDR3 reads TGTGCCAGCAGCCCAACGATTGCTGAAGCTTTCTTT.

In this sample, this clonotype turned up a few times. The gene calls are TRBV28 and TRBJ2-7; weak D call: TRBD2 (6 bases). This CDR3 contains 12 residues. V lost 2 bases, J lost 12 bases, and 14 bases lay in between. Germline values: CDR1 MDHEN, CDR2 SYDVKM. Here the CDR3 reads CASSLTGRFAYF. In DNA form, the CDR3 reads TGTGCCAGCAGTTTAACTGGGAGGTTTGCGTACTTC. Variable domain in full (rest from reference TRBV28 and TRBJ2-7): DVKVTQSSRYLVKRTGEKVFLECVQDMDHENMFWYRQDPGLGLRLIYFSYDVKMKEKGDIPEGYSVSREKKERFSLILESASTNQTSMYLCASSLTGRFAYFGPGTRLTVT.

This clonotype was observed a handful of times. The CDR3 bases are TGTGCCAGCAGCTTAGGGGGACAGGGGGCTGAAGCTTTCTTT. Translating it yields CASSLGGQGAEAFF. The chain couples TRBV11-2 to TRBJ1-1; 11 bases fit TRBD1. Losses at the gene ends were 1 base for V and 6 bases for J; bases not matched to a gene: 1. The CDR3 spans 14 residues. The germline gives CDR1 SGHAT, CDR2 FQNNGV.

V and J are TRBV20-1 and TRBJ2-7; D unclear. The germline V gene encodes CDR1 DFQATT and CDR2 SNEGSKA (reference sequence). The CDR3 consists of 11 residues. The CDR3 DNA reads as TGCAGCGCTGAGCCGATTTACGAGCAGTACTTC. Translated: CSAEPIYEQYF.

The chain combines TRBV11-2 with TRBJ2-3, with TRBD2 identical over 7 bases. The CDR3 has 15 amino acids. The germline CDR1 and CDR2 sequences are SGHAT and FQNNGV. The J segment lost 4 bases and the V segment lost 2 bases, leaving 6 bases of the junction unmatched. CDR3 protein: CASSLMGGGADTQYF. CDR3 bases: TGTGCCAGCAGCTTAATGGGGGGGGGGGCAGATACGCAGTATTTT.

This clonotype was observed a few times. This chain connects TRBV19 to TRBJ2-1, with 12 nucleotides matching TRBD1. The V gene end was trimmed by 6 bases and the J gene end by 7 bases; junction bases not matched to a gene: 10. The CDR3 has 16 amino acids. Per the germline V gene, CDR1 is LNHDA and CDR2 is SQIVND (reference sequence). This CDR3 is CASRPPGQGARNEQFF. The CDR3 region has the DNA TGTGCCAGTAGGCCGCCGGGACAGGGGGCGAGAAATGAGCAGTTCTTC.

This clonotype has ten or more counts. The chain links TRBV5-5 to TRBJ2-7; D unclear. Germline V lookup: CDR1 SGHKS, CDR2 YYEKEE (reference sequence). This CDR3 comprises 13 residues. The ends were cut back, 4 bases at V and 3 bases at J, with 11 bases in the middle. CDR3 nucleotides: TGTGCCAGCAGCCCCCAACCCGGCTACGAGCAGTACTTC. Amino acids: CASSPQPGYEQYF.

The J gene is TRBJ2-3, the V gene TRBV28, with TRBD1 matching over 7 bases. CDR1 is MDHEN and CDR2 is SYDVKM in the germline V gene. With 8 bases clipped from V and 5 bases from J, the junction kept 10 bases outside the gene matches. CDR3 length: 14 amino acids. CDR3 nucleotide sequence: TGTGCCAGCCGCTTCACAGGGGCCGGAGATACGCAGTATTTT. This sequence encodes CASRFTGAGDTQYF.

This clonotype came up many times. V gene TRBV6-1 combines with J gene TRBJ1-2; no clear D. Germline CDR1 and CDR2: MNHNS and SASEGT. The ends were cut back, 6 bases at V and 8 bases at J, with 22 bases in the middle. This CDR3 is 15 amino acids long. The CDR3 DNA follows: TGTGCCAGCAGCAGTAAAGGAATGGCCCTTTCCGGCTACACCTTC. Residues: CASSSKGMALSGYTF.

This clonotype was recorded at least ten times. The chain combines TRBV11-2 with TRBJ2-5; 8 nucleotides agree with TRBD1. J gave up 2 bases and V 5 bases, and 4 bases lay outside the gene matches. The CDR3 has 14 residues. Per germline, CDR1 SGHAT and CDR2 FQNNGV. CDR3 DNA: TGTGCCAGCAGCCCTTGGACAGGGCAAGAGACCCAGTACTTC. Translation: CASSPWTGQETQYF.

The chain uses TRBV12-3 or TRBV12-4 and TRBJ1-3; maybe TRBD1 (6 bases). The germline V and J ends were trimmed by 5 bases and 2 bases, with 19 bases remaining between them. There are 17 residues in the CDR3. CDR3 in amino acids: CASSLGDRRGTGNTIYF. The CDR3 bases are TGTGCCAGCAGTCTAGGCGACAGGAGGGGAACTGGAAACACCATATATTTT.

This clonotype was seen at least ten times. The chain recombines TRBV29-1 with TRBJ2-3; the match to TRBD1 covers 8 bases. The V and J ends lost 3 bases and 1 base, in that order; junction bases with no gene match: 3. Germline assignment: CDR1 SQVTM and CDR2 ANQGSEA. The CDR3 is 14 residues long. CDR3 amino acids: CSVDTDRGTDTQYF. In DNA, the CDR3 is TGCAGCGTTGACACGGACAGGGGCACAGATACGCAGTATTTT.

This clonotype was seen only a few times. The gene calls are TRBV30 and TRBJ1-1; D perhaps matches TRBD1 (6 bases). The V gene's germline CDR1 is GTSNPN and CDR2 SVGIG (reference sequence). CDR3 length equals 13 residues. The germline V and J ends were trimmed by 5 bases and 3 bases, with 13 bases remaining between them. The CDR3 reads CAWRHRVDTEAFF. For the CDR3, the DNA is TGTGCCTGGCGACACAGGGTTGACACTGAAGCTTTCTTT.

This chain connects TRBV28 to TRBJ2-5, with D unresolved. This CDR3 region has 13 residues. Trimming removed 2 bases from V and 7 bases from J, with 11 bases in between. Germline CDR1 reads MDHEN; CDR2 reads SYDVKM. CDR3 in amino acids: CASSLLTDGTQYF. The CDR3 nucleotides read TGTGCCAGCAGTTTACTAACAGATGGGACCCAGTACTTC.

This clonotype showed up just once. The chain joins TRBV2 to TRBJ1-2; D possibly corresponds to TRBD1 (5 bases). Germline loops: CDR1 SNHLY, CDR2 FYNNEI. The CDR3 runs to 12 residues. The ends were cut back, 5 bases at V and 3 bases at J, with 7 bases in the middle. For the CDR3, the DNA is TGTGCCAGCAGTTCGACAGACTATGGCTACACCTTC. This translates into CASSSTDYGYTF.

The table lists this clonotype with many counts. The chain recombines TRBV12-3 or TRBV12-4 with TRBJ1-4; weak D call: TRBD1 (6 bases). The germline V and J ends were trimmed by 6 bases and 7 bases, with 18 bases remaining between them. CDR3 length: 15 amino acids. The CDR3 protein is CASREGGGLSEKLFF. The CDR3 DNA reads TGTGCCAGCAGGGAAGGGGGGGGGCTCTCTGAAAAACTGTTTTTT.

This clonotype was observed a handful of times. The CDR3 loop is CASSESPDTQYF. CDR3 in DNA: TGTGCCAGCAGTGAATCCCCAGATACGCAGTATTTT. The gene calls are TRBV25-1 and TRBJ2-3; D not resolved. The V gene's germline CDR1 is MGHDK and CDR2 SYGVNS. The V gene lost 1 base and the J gene lost 4 bases, with 3 bases spanning the gap. The CDR3 runs 12 residues.